The 17 T cell receptor beta chains reported below all come from one sample, sequenced in a study of somatic mutations in cytotoxic T cells in rheumatoid arthritis. The method was immunoSEQ multiplex PCR; TCRdb's version includes in-frame clones alone and lacks a portion of them. The repertoire holds under 15,000 clones, with under 75% as singletons. Material for sequencing was CD8+ T cells sorted from blood. All receptors derive from a woman aged 40 to 50 in good health.

V usage is TRBV4-2 and J usage is TRBJ2-1; D is unresolved. Germline V lookup: CDR1 LGHNA, CDR2 YNFKEQ. The CDR3 runs 12 residues. With 0 bases removed from V and 7 bases from J, the gap between germline ends came to 4 bases. The CDR3 DNA sequence: TGTGCCAGCAGCCAAGACCCTAATGAGCAGTTCTTC. Its translation is CASSQDPNEQFF.

Only a few counts were recorded for this clone. The CDR3 DNA reads as TGTGCCAGCAGCTTAACAGGGAGCAATCCCTACGAGCAGTACTTC. Protein product: CASSLTGSNPYEQYF. J is TRBJ2-7 and V is TRBV7-9; D is possibly TRBD1 (6 bases). The ends were cut back, 2 bases at V and 2 bases at J, with 13 bases in the middle. This CDR3 region has 15 residues. Germline CDR1 is SEHNR and CDR2 is FQNEAQ (reference sequence).

V and J are TRBV15 and TRBJ2-2; D possibly matches TRBD1 or TRBD2 (5 bases each). This CDR3 is 16 amino acids long. Germline CDR1 and CDR2: LNHNV and YYDKDF (reference sequence). Trimming pared 0 bases from V and 4 bases from J, leaving 12 bases between. In nucleotides, the CDR3 is TGTGCCACCAGCAGAGATGAGGGGATTAGCACCGGGGAGCTGTTTTTT. Its translation: CATSRDEGISTGELFF.

V gene TRBV4-3 combines with J gene TRBJ1-2; 9 bases fit TRBD1. The germline gives CDR1 LGHNA, CDR2 YSLEER. The J segment lost 4 bases and the V segment lost 4 bases, leaving 7 bases of the junction unmatched. This CDR3 is 15 amino acids long. The CDR3, as DNA: TGCGCCAGCAGCCTGGGGACAGGGTGGAGCTATGGCTACACCTTC. It yields the protein CASSLGTGWSYGYTF.

This rearrangement joins TRBV27 to TRBJ2-1; D is unclear. This CDR3 is built from 15 residues. CDR1 is MNHEY, CDR2 SMNVEV, per germline (reference sequence). V was clipped by 5 bases and J by 0 bases, with 11 bases between them. The CDR3 nucleotides read TGTGCCAGCAGTCTTATATTAAGCTCCTACAATGAGCAGTTCTTC. Translation gives CASSLILSSYNEQFF.

This clone is judged medium-sized. The gene calls are TRBV7-9 and TRBJ1-3; unclear D gene. V lost 6 bases, J lost 2 bases, and 5 bases lay in between. CDR3 length: 12 amino acids. Germline CDR1 reads SEHNR; CDR2 reads FQNEAQ (reference sequence). In nucleotides, the CDR3 is TGTGCCAGCAGTGTACCTGGAAACACCATATATTTT. This encodes CASSVPGNTIYF.

The sample holds one count of this clone. At one end, the junction sequence differs from germline, possibly due to a read error. The gene calls are TRBV2 and TRBJ1-1, with D unresolved. This CDR3 has 16 residues. From germline, CDR1 is SNHLY and CDR2 FYNNEI. CDR3 DNA sequence: TGTGCCAGCAGTGAAGGGATACAAGGCTTGAAAACTGAAGCTTTCTTT. Protein sequence: CASSEGIQGLKTEAFF. The full variable domain, completed using reference TRBV2 and TRBJ1-1, is EPEVTQTPSHQVTQMGQEVILRCVPISNHLYFYWYRQILGQKVEFLVSFYNNEISEKSEIFDDQFSVERPDGSNFTLKIRSTKLEDSAMYFCASSEGIQGLKTEAFFGQGTRLTVV.

The V gene is TRBV12-5, the J gene TRBJ2-1; TRBD2 aligns across 8 bases. Germline assignment: CDR1 LGHNT and CDR2 FRNRAP. J gave up 7 bases and V 1 base, and 6 bases lay outside the gene matches. CDR3 length: 15 residues. CDR3 loop: CASGLGGLEENEQFF. The CDR3 region has the DNA TGTGCTAGTGGTTTGGGGGGACTAGAGGAGAATGAGCAGTTCTTC.

The chain combines TRBV4-1 with TRBJ2-7, with D hard to call. The germline V and J ends were trimmed by 0 bases and 0 bases, with 9 bases remaining between them. Germline CDR1 reads MGHRA; CDR2 reads YSYEKL. This CDR3 has 15 residues. CDR3: CASSQETGNSYEQYF. The CDR3 nucleotides read TGCGCCAGCAGCCAAGAGACCGGAAACTCCTACGAGCAGTACTTC.

This chain joins TRBV4-2 and TRBJ2-3; no definite D call. Per the germline V gene, CDR1 is LGHNA and CDR2 is YNFKEQ. There are 14 residues in the CDR3. V gave up 5 bases and J gave up 4 bases, with 13 bases separating them. CDR3 sequence: CASSNNYEADTQYF. Written as DNA, the CDR3 is TGTGCCAGCAGCAACAATTACGAAGCAGATACGCAGTATTTT.

This clone was seen only a few times. The chain employs TRBV5-6 and TRBJ2-1; D remains unclear. The CDR3 consists of 12 residues. Germline CDR1 SGHDT, CDR2 YYEEEE. With 0 bases removed from V and 9 bases from J, the gap between germline ends came to 7 bases. CDR3 amino acids: CASSLGPGEQFF. CDR3 in DNA: TGTGCCAGCAGCTTGGGCCCAGGTGAGCAGTTCTTC. Complete variable domain (other parts from reference TRBV5-6 and TRBJ2-1): DAGVTQSPTHLIKTRGQQVTLRCSPKSGHDTVSWYQQALGQGPQFIFQYYEEEERQRGNFPDRFSGHQFPNYSSELNVNALLLGDSALYLCASSLGPGEQFFGPGTRLTVL.

This rearrangement joins TRBV5-4 to TRBJ1-6; 8 nucleotides align to TRBD1. The junction had 5 bases not matched to a gene; V was cut back by 4 bases and J by 8 bases. Germline values: CDR1 SGHNT, CDR2 YYREEE (reference sequence). The CDR3 consists of 14 residues. The CDR3 here is CASSGDRSDSPLHF. The CDR3 DNA is TGTGCCAGCAGCGGGGACAGGTCGGATTCACCCCTCCACTTT.

J is TRBJ2-7 and V is TRBV4-3; TRBD2 matches 13 bases. Germline assignment: CDR1 LGHNA and CDR2 YSLEER. Trimming at V came to 0 bases and at J to 2 bases, leaving 7 bases not matched to a gene. CDR3 length: 18 amino acids. The CDR3 is CASSQENHGTSGTYEQYF. CDR3 nucleotide sequence: TGCGCCAGCAGCCAAGAAAATCATGGGACTAGCGGGACCTACGAGCAGTACTTC.

This clone has a single count. The chain uses TRBV2 and TRBJ2-3, with no clear D. Trimming removed 8 bases at V and 3 bases at J, with 3 bases between. The CDR3 contains 10 residues. Germline V gives CDR1 SNHLY, CDR2 FYNNEI. The CDR3 here is CASRTDTQYF. The DNA of the CDR3 is TGTGCCAGCCGGACAGATACGCAGTATTTT.

The chain is built from TRBV13 and TRBJ2-2, with 9 positions matching TRBD2. With 5 bases clipped from V and 6 bases from J, the junction kept 13 bases outside the gene matches. This CDR3 region has 17 residues. Germline V CDR1 and CDR2: PRHDT, FYEKMQ (reference sequence). The CDR3 is CASSPPLAGTKPGELFF. The CDR3, as DNA: TGTGCCAGCAGCCCTCCCCTAGCGGGGACAAAACCCGGGGAGCTGTTTTTT.

The gene calls are TRBV4-3 and TRBJ2-1, with TRBD1 as a possible D gene (6 bases). Germline V gives CDR1 LGHNA, CDR2 YSLEER. The V and J ends lost 7 bases and 4 bases respectively, with 17 bases between them. There are 15 residues in the CDR3. DNA for the CDR3: TGCGCCAGCACTCACAGGGTGGAGTATTACAATGAGCAGTTCTTC. Translating gives CASTHRVEYYNEQFF.

The genes are TRBV2 and TRBJ1-1, with D unclear. This CDR3 contains 10 residues. The germline gives CDR1 SNHLY, CDR2 FYNNEI. V gave up 8 bases and J gave up 1 base, with 2 bases separating them. CDR3 in amino acids: CASGNTEAFF. The CDR3 coding sequence is TGTGCCAGCGGGAACACTGAAGCTTTCTTT.